Shown below are 24 T cell receptor beta chains from a single sample sequenced in a study of blood T cell repertoires in COVID-19. The method was immunoSEQ multiplex PCR; TCRdb's version includes in-frame clones alone and lacks a portion of them. Of hundreds of thousands of clones in the sample, roughly nine tenths were seen once. What was sequenced was PBMCs or T cells enriched from blood (not recorded which). These receptor sequences come from a woman between 18 and 29 years old with acute COVID-19.

CDR3 residues: CASMAAGGSYTF. CDR3 coding DNA: TGTGCCAGCATGGCGGCAGGGGGTAGCTACACCTTC. The gene calls are TRBV28 and TRBJ1-2, with 7 bases aligning to TRBD1. Germline V gene data show CDR1 as MDHEN and CDR2 as SYDVKM. The ends lost 7 bases at V and 9 bases at J; junction bases unmatched: 8. This CDR3 has 12 residues.

The chain recombines TRBV7-3 with TRBJ2-6; D call uncertain. Germline assignment: CDR1 SGHTA and CDR2 FQGTGA. V gave up 5 bases and J gave up 0 bases, with 11 bases separating them. There are 16 residues in the CDR3. CDR3 sequence: CASSPPGSSGANVLTF. In DNA, the CDR3 is TGTGCCAGCAGCCCCCCCGGGTCCTCTGGGGCCAACGTCCTGACTTTC.

The genes are TRBV11-2 and TRBJ2-5; TRBD2 matches 7 bases. Germline V gene data show CDR1 as SGHAT and CDR2 as FQNNGV. The J segment lost 4 bases and the V segment lost 1 base, leaving 0 bases of the junction unmatched. The CDR3 has 13 amino acids. CDR3 in amino acids: CASSLGLAETQYF. The CDR3 coding sequence is TGTGCCAGCAGCTTAGGACTAGCAGAGACCCAGTACTTC.

For the CDR3, the DNA is TGTGCCAGTAGTACCCCTACAGGGGAACGCGAGCAGTACTTC. This sequence encodes CASSTPTGEREQYF. The genes are TRBV19 and TRBJ2-7, with 7 bases identical to TRBD1. V was clipped by 4 bases and J by 6 bases; unmatched bases: 9. Germline V lookup: CDR1 LNHDA, CDR2 SQIVND (reference sequence). The CDR3 length is 14 residues.

The chain employs TRBV5-5 and TRBJ2-7, with D possibly being TRBD2 (5 bases). Germline lookup yields CDR1 SGHKS and CDR2 YYEKEE (reference sequence). Deletions cut 4 bases from V and 0 bases from J, with 11 bases between. There are 14 residues in the CDR3. In nucleotides, the CDR3 is TGTGCCAGCAGCGTCGTAAGCGGCTCCTACGAGCAGTACTTC. This translates into CASSVVSGSYEQYF.

This chain links TRBV27 with TRBJ2-7, with TRBD1 matching over 7 bases. Trimming at V came to 8 bases and at J to 2 bases, leaving 3 bases not matched to a gene. CDR1 and CDR2 (germline): MNHEY, SMNVEV (reference sequence). CDR3 length equals 12 residues. CDR3 sequence reads: CASRDSTYEQYF. The DNA for the CDR3 is TGTGCCAGCCGGGACAGTACCTACGAGCAGTACTTC.

V is TRBV19 and J is TRBJ2-5; 10 nucleotides align to TRBD2. Germline trimming cut 5 bases from V and 0 bases from J; bases unmatched to any gene: 12. The CDR3 totals 18 residues. The germline gives CDR1 LNHDA, CDR2 SQIVND (reference sequence). CDR3 sequence (DNA): TGTGCCAGTAGTGGTGGGGTAGCGGGGGGCTGGTACCAAGAGACCCAGTACTTC. Protein product: CASSGGVAGGWYQETQYF.

The chain recombines TRBV6-1 with TRBJ1-3, with TRBD1 identical over 7 bases. J gave up 0 bases and V 4 bases, and 6 bases lay outside the gene matches. This CDR3 is 16 amino acids long. CDR1 and CDR2 (germline): MNHNS, SASEGT. The CDR3 loop reads CASSAPTGHSGNTIYF. In DNA, the CDR3 is TGTGCCAGCAGTGCCCCGACAGGGCACTCTGGAAACACCATATATTTT.

V usage is TRBV7-9 and J usage is TRBJ1-4, with unresolved D. Trimming pared 2 bases from V and 8 bases from J, leaving 21 bases between. The CDR3 is 17 amino acids. CDR1 is SEHNR and CDR2 is FQNEAQ in the germline V gene (reference sequence). CDR3 bases: TGTGCCAGCAGCTTACCCGAAGCGCGGACTCCTGGGGAAAAACTGTTTTTT. Protein product: CASSLPEARTPGEKLFF.

The gene calls are TRBV7-6 and TRBJ1-4, with D perhaps TRBD1 (5 bases). V lost 2 bases to trimming and J lost 6 bases, with 13 bases between them. The CDR3 is 15 residues long. Germline V gene sequence: CDR1 SGHVS, CDR2 FNYEAQ. The CDR3 here is CASSLSPGTHEKLFF. CDR3 DNA: TGTGCCAGCAGCTTAAGCCCCGGGACTCATGAAAAACTGTTTTTT.

V usage is TRBV19 and J usage is TRBJ2-7; 8 bases agree with TRBD2. Germline lookup yields CDR1 LNHDA and CDR2 SQIVND (reference sequence). V trimming: 1 base; J trimming: 7 bases; junction bases outside the gene matches: 6. This CDR3 contains 14 residues. This CDR3 reads CASSIAGGPGEQYF. The CDR3 DNA reads TGTGCCAGTAGTATAGCGGGAGGGCCTGGGGAGCAGTACTTC.

The chain carries TRBV6-5 and TRBJ2-7; 9 bases are a match to TRBD1. Unmatched junction bases numbered 3, after V lost 6 bases and J lost 3 bases. From germline, CDR1 is MNHEY and CDR2 SVGAGI. The CDR3 length is 13 residues. The CDR3 spells CASREGQGYEQYF. The CDR3 coding sequence is TGTGCCAGCAGGGAGGGACAGGGCTACGAGCAGTACTTC.

J is TRBJ2-3 and V is TRBV19; maybe TRBD1 (8 bases). Per the germline V gene, CDR1 is LNHDA and CDR2 is SQIVND (reference sequence). The CDR3 extends over 15 amino acids. Trimming removed 7 bases at V and 4 bases at J, with 18 bases between. The CDR3 DNA sequence: TGTGCCAGTACCCCAGGGGGCGGGAGACCAGATACGCAGTATTTT. Encoded protein: CASTPGGGRPDTQYF.

The chain couples TRBV9 to TRBJ1-2; TRBD1 might be the D (6 bases). CDR1 and CDR2 from the germline V gene are SGDLS and YYNGEE. The CDR3 is 14 amino acids. Trimming took off 6 bases at V and 6 bases at J, with 18 bases between the two ends. The DNA of the CDR3 is TGTGCCAGCACCCCCCGGGGGGCAAAGAATGGCTACACCTTC. This translates into CASTPRGAKNGYTF.

The J gene is TRBJ2-5, the V gene TRBV7-2; 11 bases match TRBD2. The CDR3 sequence is 17 residues long. The V and J ends lost 5 bases and 3 bases, in that order; junction bases with no gene match: 11. From germline, CDR1 is SGHTA and CDR2 FQGNSA. This CDR3 is CASSQQRLAGNKETQYF. CDR3 DNA sequence: TGTGCCAGCAGCCAACAACGACTAGCGGGAAATAAAGAGACCCAGTACTTC.

This rearrangement joins TRBV27 to TRBJ2-1, with D perhaps TRBD2 (6 bases). The germline V and J ends were trimmed by 0 bases and 5 bases, with 14 bases remaining between them. The germline gives CDR1 MNHEY, CDR2 SMNVEV (reference sequence). CDR3 length: 16 residues. CDR3 sequence (DNA): TGTGCCAGCAGTTTATCGTCGGGGGAGCGTCACAATGAGCAGTTCTTC. Protein sequence: CASSLSSGERHNEQFF.

The rearrangement links TRBV6-5 to TRBJ2-3, with D possibly TRBD1 on 7 matching bases. Germline CDR1 is MNHEY and CDR2 is SVGAGI. The germline V and J ends were trimmed by 7 bases and 4 bases, with 12 bases remaining between them. CDR3 size: 13 residues. CDR3 coding DNA: TGTGCCAGCACAGGAGGGGGCGCAGATACGCAGTATTTT. Its translation is CASTGGGADTQYF.

The chain is built from TRBV19 and TRBJ2-7, with 9 bases lining up with TRBD1. The CDR3 is 14 amino acids. The V segment lost 4 bases and the J segment 6 bases; nucleotides outside the gene matches: 7. Germline V gene sequence: CDR1 LNHDA, CDR2 SQIVND (reference sequence). The CDR3, as DNA: TGTGCCAGTAGTACCGGGACAGGGCCTCTCGAGCAGTACTTC. Translation gives CASSTGTGPLEQYF.

The CDR3, as DNA: TGTGCCAGTAGTGCCCGACAGGGCTCTAGGGAGACCCAGTACTTC. Translating it yields CASSARQGSRETQYF. The chain couples TRBV19 to TRBJ2-5; 7 bases match TRBD1. Losses at the gene ends were 5 bases for V and 5 bases for J; bases not matched to a gene: 11. CDR3 length equals 15 residues. CDR1 is LNHDA, CDR2 SQIVND, per germline (reference sequence).

V and J are TRBV3-1 (or the pseudogene TRBV3-2) and TRBJ2-5; D possibly corresponds to TRBD1 (6 bases). Trimming left V 2 bases short and J 5 bases short, with 12 bases between. The CDR3 has 14 residues. Germline CDR1 reads LGHDT; CDR2 reads YNNKEL (reference sequence). CDR3 sequence (DNA): TGTGCCAGCAGCCAATTCCAGGGGCGGGAGACCCAGTACTTC. Translating gives CASSQFQGRETQYF.

The J gene is TRBJ2-1, the V gene TRBV7-2; possible D gene TRBD2, 5 bases. V lost 2 bases to trimming and J lost 5 bases, with 19 bases between them. The CDR3 contains 17 residues. Germline V gives CDR1 SGHTA, CDR2 FQGNSA. The CDR3: CASSLYIGLAENNEQFF. CDR3 bases: TGTGCCAGCAGCTTATATATAGGCCTAGCAGAAAACAATGAGCAGTTCTTC.

This clone appeared once. The chain uses TRBV6-1 and TRBJ1-1; D gene uncertain. Germline assignment: CDR1 MNHNS and CDR2 SASEGT. The CDR3 extends over 14 amino acids. Trimming shortened V by 3 bases and J by 8 bases, and 16 bases separated the two germline ends. CDR3 protein: CASSEPGRGLEAFF. As DNA, the CDR3 is TGTGCCAGCAGTGAGCCGGGTAGAGGACTAGAAGCTTTCTTT.

The gene calls are TRBV3-1 (or the pseudogene TRBV3-2) and TRBJ2-5; TRBD2 is a possible D gene (6 bases). Germline-derived CDR1 and CDR2 are LGHDT and YNNKEL (reference sequence). Trimming stripped 1 base from V and 1 base from J, with 10 bases between. This CDR3 is built from 15 residues. The CDR3 sequence: CASSQGGSGQETQYF. As DNA, the CDR3 is TGTGCCAGCAGCCAAGGCGGTAGCGGCCAAGAGACCCAGTACTTC.

The chain carries TRBV14 and TRBJ1-6; 7 positions match TRBD1. Germline-derived CDR1 and CDR2 are SGHDN and FVKESK. With 2 bases clipped from V and 6 bases from J, the junction kept 4 bases outside the gene matches. The CDR3 runs 15 residues. This CDR3 is CASSQTGTANSPLHF. CDR3 coding DNA: TGTGCCAGCAGCCAAACCGGGACAGCTAATTCACCCCTCCACTTT.